The TCR beta chain described here comes from a study of vaccination effects on CD4 cells after COVID-19. Turning to the study itself: Post-vaccine sampling occurred a median 72 days after the second dose. Study-level points and caveats: Vaccine- and infection-induced clones showed marked clonal contraction late following vaccination. Sampling in the study covered few convalescent patients and included no early post-infection timepoints.

The table came from immunoSEQ multiplex PCR; TCRdb's copy has only in-frame clones and leaves some out. The sample includes approximately 65,000 clones, over 70% seen only once; the top ten take around 1.5%. As for this clone: Its target is not known.

The ends were cut back, 2 bases at V and 7 bases at J, with 14 bases in the middle. Germline CDR1 reads MNHEY; CDR2 reads SVGAGI. The CDR3 consists of 15 residues. Antigen-specific CD4+ T cell clonotypes were called by their expansion after viral peptide-pool culture in ViraFEST. Culture proceeded for approximately nine days, and CD4+ T cells were then isolated. Two doses of either BNT162b2 or mRNA-1273 were given to each participant. Fresh IL-2-containing medium replaced half the medium on days 3 and 7. The chain recombines TRBV6-5 with TRBJ2-2, with D perhaps given as TRBD1 or TRBD2 (6 bases each). Source: CD4+ T cells from PBMCs cultured with HCoV-229E spike peptides, taken after COVID-19 vaccination. The clonotype was recovered from a human donor who received a COVID-19 vaccine. The CDR3 loop is CASSYKGGGNGELFF. DNA for the CDR3: TGTGCCAGCAGTTACAAGGGGGGCGGCAACGGGGAGCTGTTTTTT.